Each of the 2 T cell receptor beta chains below was sequenced from the same sample in a study of T cell responses to AZD1222 COVID-19 vaccine. Sequencing was performed with immunoSEQ multiplex PCR; in TCRdb, only in-frame clones are kept and a portion is missing. The repertoire holds some 250,000 clones, with roughly 93% as singletons. Sequencing was performed on peripheral blood, taken 28 days after the second AZD1222 dose. Receptors originate from an adult who received the AZD1222 COVID-19 vaccine.

The V call is TRBV13, the J call TRBJ2-7; 14 bases fit TRBD2. The CDR3 spans 19 residues. Germline trimming cut 9 bases from V and 5 bases from J; bases unmatched to any gene: 21. In germline, CDR1 is PRHDT, CDR2 FYEKMQ (reference sequence). The chain's CDR3 is CASAFGPGLAGVGLDEQYF. In nucleotides, the CDR3 is TGTGCCAGTGCCTTTGGGCCGGGACTAGCGGGAGTTGGGCTCGACGAGCAGTACTTC.

The J gene is TRBJ2-2, the V gene TRBV28, with 9 positions matching TRBD1. The CDR3 is 14 residues long. CDR1 MDHEN and CDR2 SYDVKM come from the germline V gene. V lost 10 bases and J lost 0; bases outside the gene matches: 3. The CDR3 nucleotides read TGTGCCATCAGGACAGGGGCGAACACCGGGGAGCTGTTTTTT. Its protein is CAIRTGANTGELFF. The whole variable domain, remainder taken from reference TRBV28 and TRBJ2-2, is DVKVTQSSRYLVKRTGEKVFLECVQDMDHENMFWYRQDPGLGLRLIYFSYDVKMKEKGDIPEGYSVSREKKERFSLILESASTNQTSMYLCAIRTGANTGELFFGEGSRLTVL.